This TCR beta chain was observed in a study of cytomegalovirus exposure and HLA in healthy donors. The data were produced by immunoSEQ multiplex PCR, yet TCRdb's version contains in-frame clones alone and is incomplete. The profile shows roughly 120,000 clones, roughly 91% of them singletons. For this clone: The antigen is not known.

V lost 4 bases to trimming and J lost 5 bases; unmatched junction nucleotides: 5. The CDR3 is 15 amino acids. Germline-derived CDR1 and CDR2 are MNHEY and SVGAGI. Broader study findings: In vitro, a few CMV-associated chains proved specific for CMV antigens.

The sample taken for sequencing was PBMCs. This rearrangement joins TRBV6-5 to TRBJ2-1, with TRBD2 matching 10 bases. This TCR came from a man aged 30-40 years in good health and CMV-seronegative. CDR3: CASSLLAGPNNEQFF. The CDR3 DNA is TGTGCCAGCAGTTTACTAGCGGGGCCCAACAATGAGCAGTTCTTC.